Listed below are T cell receptor beta chains from one sample, sequenced in a study of beta chain features in type 1 diabetes. The table came from immunoSEQ multiplex PCR; TCRdb's copy has only in-frame clones and leaves some out. In the table there are about 240,000 clones, 27% of which are singletons. Sequencing was done on a sample of central memory CD4+ T cells from blood. The source of these receptors is a man younger than 45 in good health. Both conserved end residues are part of each CDR3. A D gene is named only where the DNA matches it firmly. Clone size, where shown, is once, few, many, or a class for clones that have expanded.

v_gene: TRBV30
j_gene: TRBJ1-1
abundance: NA
d_gene: NA
CDR3aa: CAWSKLAMNTEAFF
CDR3nt: TGTGCCTGGAGTAAGCTAGCAATGAACACTGAAGCTTTCTTT

v_gene: TRBV5-4
j_gene: TRBJ2-5
abundance: few
d_gene: NA
CDR3aa: CASSPKLGVEGTQYF
CDR3nt: TGTGCCAGCAGTCCGAAACTCGGGGTCGAAGGGACCCAGTACTTC

v_gene: TRBV5-1
j_gene: TRBJ2-6
abundance: NA
d_gene: NA
CDR3aa: CASSFTSTGANVLTF
CDR3nt: TGCGCCAGCAGCTTTACTAGTACGGGGGCCAACGTCCTGACTTTC

v_gene: TRBV10-1
j_gene: TRBJ2-1
abundance: NA
d_gene: NA
CDR3aa: CASSALQGRDGYNEQFF
CDR3nt: TGCGCCAGCAGCGCCCTCCAGGGCAGGGACGGGTACAATGAGCAGTTCTTC

v_gene: TRBV4-2
j_gene: TRBJ2-6
abundance: NA
d_gene: NA
CDR3aa: CASSQEGAGANVLTF
CDR3nt: TGTGCCAGCAGCCAAGAGGGTGCTGGGGCCAACGTCCTGACTTTC

v_gene: TRBV30
j_gene: TRBJ2-5
abundance: few
d_gene: NA
CDR3aa: CAWSVLSWRTPPGRSPLLKTQYF
CDR3nt: TGTGCCTGGAGTGTACTTTCGTGGCGGACCCCCCCCGGAAGGTCCCCCTTGCTGAAGACCCAGTACTTC

v_gene: TRBV2
j_gene: TRBJ2-1
abundance: few
d_gene: NA
CDR3aa: CASNSGEWEQFF
CDR3nt: TGTGCCAGCAATTCAGGGGAATGGGAGCAGTTCTTC

v_gene: TRBV7-8
j_gene: TRBJ1-3
abundance: NA
d_gene: NA
CDR3aa: CASQTGAGNTIYF
CDR3nt: TGTGCCAGCCAAACGGGGGCTGGAAACACCATATATTTT

v_gene: TRBV5-4
j_gene: TRBJ1-1
abundance: NA
d_gene: TRBD1
CDR3aa: CASSWEQGAEAFF
CDR3nt: TGTGCCAGCAGCTGGGAACAGGGGGCTGAAGCTTTCTTT

v_gene: TRBV7-2
j_gene: TRBJ2-3
abundance: NA
d_gene: TRBD2
CDR3aa: CASSTRLAGITDTQYF
CDR3nt: TGTGCCAGCAGCACCAGACTAGCGGGAATCACAGATACGCAGTATTTT

v_gene: TRBV28
j_gene: TRBJ2-1
abundance: few
d_gene: NA
CDR3aa: CASSLPSARIYNEQFF
CDR3nt: TGTGCCAGCAGTTTACCTAGCGCTCGGATATACAATGAGCAGTTCTTC

v_gene: TRBV2
j_gene: TRBJ2-3
abundance: NA
d_gene: TRBD2
CDR3aa: CASSERAGGSDTQYF
CDR3nt: TGTGCCAGCAGTGAACGAGCGGGGGGGTCAGATACGCAGTATTTT

v_gene: TRBV5-6
j_gene: TRBJ2-1
abundance: NA
d_gene: NA
CDR3aa: CASSPPTDYNEQFF
CDR3nt: TGTGCCAGCAGCCCCCCGACAGACTACAATGAGCAGTTCTTC

v_gene: TRBV29-1
j_gene: TRBJ2-5
abundance: NA
d_gene: NA
CDR3aa: CSVDPGLSGAQYF
CDR3nt: TGCAGCGTCGACCCGGGACTTTCTGGGGCCCAGTACTTC

v_gene: TRBV5-1
j_gene: TRBJ2-3
abundance: NA
d_gene: NA
CDR3aa: CASSLESGYTQYF
CDR3nt: TGCGCCAGCAGCTTGGAGAGTGGTTATACGCAGTATTTT

v_gene: TRBV6-5
j_gene: TRBJ2-5
abundance: few
d_gene: NA
CDR3aa: CASSEGVSGETQYF
CDR3nt: TGTGCCAGCAGTGAAGGGGTTAGCGGCGAGACCCAGTACTTC

v_gene: TRBV29-1
j_gene: TRBJ1-2
abundance: few
d_gene: TRBD1
CDR3aa: CSVQDSGTGKRYGYTF
CDR3nt: TGCAGCGTTCAAGACTCCGGGACAGGGAAACGGTATGGCTACACCTTC

v_gene: TRBV4-1
j_gene: TRBJ2-5
abundance: NA
d_gene: NA
CDR3aa: CASSQDASRETQYF
CDR3nt: TGCGCCAGCAGCCAAGACGCTAGTCGGGAGACCCAGTACTTC

v_gene: TRBV5-1
j_gene: TRBJ2-5
abundance: NA
d_gene: TRBD1
CDR3aa: CASSSTTGMQEETQYF
CDR3nt: TGCGCCAGCAGCTCCACGACAGGGATGCAGGAAGAGACCCAGTACTTC

v_gene: TRBV28
j_gene: TRBJ2-5
abundance: NA
d_gene: TRBD2
CDR3aa: CASSSMRLAGGGETQYF
CDR3nt: TGTGCCAGCAGCTCGATGCGACTAGCGGGAGGTGGGGAGACCCAGTACTTC

v_gene: TRBV20-1
j_gene: TRBJ2-7
abundance: few
d_gene: NA
CDR3aa: CSASREEQYF
CDR3nt: TGCAGTGCCTCACGGGAGGAGCAGTACTTC

v_gene: TRBV6-6
j_gene: TRBJ1-5
abundance: NA
d_gene: TRBD1
CDR3aa: CASRLTGEQPQHF
CDR3nt: TGTGCCAGCAGACTGACAGGGGAGCAGCCCCAGCATTTT

v_gene: TRBV7-6
j_gene: TRBJ1-4
abundance: NA
d_gene: NA
CDR3aa: CASSLTHNEKLFF
CDR3nt: TGTGCCAGCAGCTTGACACATAATGAAAAACTGTTTTTT

v_gene: TRBV28
j_gene: TRBJ2-1
abundance: many
d_gene: NA
CDR3aa: CASWPGGERDNEQFF
CDR3nt: TGTGCCAGCTGGCCTGGAGGGGAGAGGGACAATGAGCAGTTCTTC

v_gene: TRBV2
j_gene: TRBJ2-1
abundance: NA
d_gene: TRBD2
CDR3aa: CASSEGLAGAQREFF
CDR3nt: TGTGCCAGCAGTGAAGGGCTAGCGGGGGCACAGCGGGAGTTCTTC

v_gene: TRBV29-1
j_gene: TRBJ1-2
abundance: NA
d_gene: TRBD1
CDR3aa: CSVGDRDNYGYTF
CDR3nt: TGCAGCGTGGGCGACAGGGACAACTATGGCTACACCTTC

v_gene: TRBV19
j_gene: TRBJ1-2
abundance: NA
d_gene: NA
CDR3aa: CASRSAETRDYGYTF
CDR3nt: TGTGCCAGTAGATCGGCCGAAACACGGGACTATGGCTACACCTTC

v_gene: TRBV18
j_gene: TRBJ2-1
abundance: NA
d_gene: NA
CDR3aa: CASSPSRNEQFF
CDR3nt: TGTGCCAGCTCACCTTCTAGAAATGAGCAGTTCTTC

v_gene: TRBV5-6
j_gene: TRBJ1-1
abundance: NA
d_gene: NA
CDR3aa: CASSWEAREAFF
CDR3nt: TGTGCCAGCAGCTGGGAGGCCAGGGAAGCTTTCTTT

v_gene: TRBV5-1
j_gene: TRBJ2-3
abundance: NA
d_gene: NA
CDR3aa: CASNPVWADTQYF
CDR3nt: TGCGCCAGCAACCCGGTTTGGGCAGATACGCAGTATTTT

v_gene: TRBV2
j_gene: TRBJ2-7
abundance: few
d_gene: NA
CDR3aa: CASSKSRTETYEQYF
CDR3nt: TGTGCCAGCTCAAAGAGCCGGACTGAAACCTACGAGCAGTACTTC

v_gene: TRBV5-1
j_gene: TRBJ1-1
abundance: NA
d_gene: NA
CDR3aa: CASSLFGQKNTEAFF
CDR3nt: TGCGCCAGCAGCTTGTTTGGACAGAAGAACACTGAAGCTTTCTTT

v_gene: TRBV7-2
j_gene: TRBJ2-3
abundance: NA
d_gene: NA
CDR3aa: CASSPGQPRDTQYF
CDR3nt: TGCGCCAGCAGCCCTGGACAGCCGAGAGATACGCAGTATTTT

v_gene: TRBV11-2
j_gene: TRBJ2-5
abundance: few
d_gene: NA
CDR3aa: CASSLSYRQETQYF
CDR3nt: TGTGCCAGCAGCTTGAGCTACAGGCAAGAGACCCAGTACTTC

v_gene: TRBV4-1
j_gene: TRBJ2-1
abundance: once
d_gene: TRBD2
CDR3aa: CASSRLSTSGSGNEQFF
CDR3nt: TGCGCCAGCAGCCGCCTGTCGACTAGCGGGAGCGGCAATGAGCAGTTCTTC

v_gene: TRBV15
j_gene: TRBJ2-5
abundance: NA
d_gene: NA
CDR3aa: CATSRSKETQYF
CDR3nt: TGTGCCACCAGCAGATCTAAAGAGACCCAGTACTTC

v_gene: TRBV7-2
j_gene: TRBJ2-6
abundance: many
d_gene: NA
CDR3aa: CAVHKPAGSRYSGANVLTF
CDR3nt: TGTGCCGTCCATAAACCGGCGGGATCTAGATACTCTGGGGCCAACGTCCTGACTTTC

v_gene: TRBV7-8
j_gene: TRBJ2-5
abundance: few
d_gene: NA
CDR3aa: CASSLGGNQETQYF
CDR3nt: TGTGCCAGCAGCTTAGGAGGCAACCAAGAGACCCAGTACTTC

v_gene: TRBV5-6
j_gene: TRBJ2-5
abundance: NA
d_gene: NA
CDR3aa: CASSLLGTQETQYF
CDR3nt: TGTGCCAGCAGCTTGCTGGGGACCCAAGAGACCCAGTACTTC

v_gene: TRBV30
j_gene: TRBJ2-7
abundance: NA
d_gene: NA
CDR3aa: CAYGRGELHEQYF
CDR3nt: TGTGCTTACGGAAGGGGGGAACTTCACGAGCAGTACTTC

v_gene: TRBV28
j_gene: TRBJ2-3
abundance: NA
d_gene: NA
CDR3aa: CASTSGRDTQYF
CDR3nt: TGTGCCAGCACCTCCGGAAGGGATACGCAGTATTTT

v_gene: TRBV10-1
j_gene: TRBJ2-1
abundance: NA
d_gene: NA
CDR3aa: CASSRQLGGDNEQFF
CDR3nt: TGCGCCAGCAGCAGACAGCTTGGTGGGGACAATGAGCAGTTCTTC

v_gene: TRBV5-4
j_gene: TRBJ2-1
abundance: NA
d_gene: TRBD1
CDR3aa: CASQRTGTYNEQFF
CDR3nt: TGTGCCAGTCAGAGGACAGGGACCTACAATGAGCAGTTCTTC

v_gene: TRBV5-1
j_gene: TRBJ2-1
abundance: few
d_gene: NA
CDR3aa: CASSQQGRGDEQFF
CDR3nt: TGCGCCAGCAGTCAACAGGGCCGGGGGGATGAGCAGTTCTTC

v_gene: TRBV4-3
j_gene: TRBJ2-7
abundance: NA
d_gene: NA
CDR3aa: CASSQDQAAGGAEQYF
CDR3nt: TGCGCCAGCAGCCAAGATCAGGCAGCGGGTGGGGCCGAGCAGTACTTC

v_gene: TRBV5-5
j_gene: TRBJ1-5
abundance: few
d_gene: NA
CDR3aa: CASSLDYDNQPQHF
CDR3nt: TGTGCCAGCAGCTTGGATTACGACAATCAGCCCCAGCATTTT

v_gene: TRBV7-9
j_gene: TRBJ2-2
abundance: NA
d_gene: NA
CDR3aa: CASSLGGTATGELFF
CDR3nt: TGTGCCAGCAGCTTAGGCGGGACGGCCACCGGGGAGCTGTTTTTT

v_gene: TRBV21-1
j_gene: TRBJ2-2
abundance: NA
d_gene: NA
CDR3aa: CASSKGQAGELFF
CDR3nt: TGTGCCAGCAGCAAGGGACAGGCCGGGGAGCTGTTTTTT

v_gene: TRBV5-4
j_gene: TRBJ1-2
abundance: few
d_gene: NA
CDR3aa: CASSRQSPGTRVHGYTF
CDR3nt: TGTGCCAGCAGCCGACAAAGTCCCGGGACACGGGTCCATGGCTACACCTTC

v_gene: TRBV29-1
j_gene: TRBJ2-5
abundance: NA
d_gene: NA
CDR3aa: CSVDKQETQYF
CDR3nt: TGCAGCGTTGACAAACAAGAGACCCAGTACTTC